The rows below give T cell receptor beta chains drawn from one sample of a study of blood T cell repertoires in COVID-19. Libraries were prepared by immunoSEQ multiplex PCR; TCRdb keeps only in-frame clonotypes and omits some of them. The data contain 250,000 to 350,000 clones, over 75% of them singletons. The sample taken for sequencing was PBMCs or T cells enriched from blood (not recorded which). These receptors all come from a woman aged 25 to 39 who had recovered from COVID-19. CDR3s include the opening cysteine and the closing phenylalanine or tryptophan. A D gene is named only where the DNA matches it firmly. Clone size is stated in some rows and not others, as once, few, many or a class when expanded.

clone_size j_call v_call d_call cdr3_nt cdr3_aa
- TRBJ1-6 TRBV7-9 - TGTGCCGGGGGACTAGTACATAATTCACCCCTCCACTTT CAGGLVHNSPLHF
- TRBJ2-3 TRBV3-1/TRBV3-2 - TGTGCCAGCAGCCAAGATTTGAGCGGATCTAGCACAGATACGCAGTATTTT CASSQDLSGSSTDTQYF
- TRBJ1-2 TRBV24-1 - TGTGCCACCAGTGCCCACGGCAGGAACTATGGCTACACCTTC CATSAHGRNYGYTF
- TRBJ2-7 TRBV7-9 TRBD1 TGTGCCAGCAGCTTCGGGACAGGGGGCTACGAGCAGTACTTC CASSFGTGGYEQYF
few TRBJ1-1 TRBV9 - TGTGCCAGCAGCCCTTCAGACTTGAACACTGAAGCTTTCTTT CASSPSDLNTEAFF
- TRBJ1-1 TRBV5-4 TRBD1 TGTGCCAGCAGCTTGAGGGACAGCACTGAAGCTTTCTTT CASSLRDSTEAFF
- TRBJ2-3 TRBV6-4 TRBD2 TGTGCCAGCAGTGAGGCGGGGGGGGAGCGGACGCAGTATTTT CASSEAGGERTQYF
- TRBJ2-4 TRBV10-3 TRBD2 TGTGCCATAGGGGGGCGGGAGGGCCTCGAAAACATTCAGTACTTC CAIGGREGLENIQYF
- TRBJ1-2 TRBV3-1/TRBV3-2 TRBD1 TGTGCCAGCAGCCAGTCCGGGACAGGGGCATTCGCGGGCTACACCTTC CASSQSGTGAFAGYTF
- TRBJ2-7 TRBV19 TRBD1 TGTGCCAGTAGTACCGGGACAGGGTCCTACGAGCAGTACTTC CASSTGTGSYEQYF
few TRBJ2-1 TRBV29-1 - TGCAGCGCAGGGGAGGGGAACAATGAGCAGTTCTTC CSAGEGNNEQFF
- TRBJ1-2 TRBV20-1 - TGCAGCACCGGGTTCAATGGCTACACCTTC CSTGFNGYTF
- TRBJ2-2 TRBV10-1 - TGCGCCAGCAGTGAGTCAAGCGGCGGGGTTCCCGGGGAGCTGTTTTTT CASSESSGGVPGELFF
once TRBJ2-1 TRBV5-1 - TGCGCCAGCAGCTGGGTAGCGTCGCGCAATGAGCAGTTCTTC CASSWVASRNEQFF
- TRBJ1-6 TRBV28 TRBD1 TGTGCCAGCAGACCCGGGACAGTTTCTTCACCCCTCCACTTT CASRPGTVSSPLHF
once TRBJ1-6 TRBV5-6 - TGTGCCAGCAGCGCCCTAGGAACCCTCCACTTT CASSALGTLHF
- TRBJ2-3 TRBV7-3 - TGTGCCAGCAGCGAAAGACAGGACACAGATACGCAGTATTTT CASSERQDTDTQYF
- TRBJ2-1 TRBV4-1 TRBD2 TGCGCCAGCAGCCCTAGCACTAGCGGGATAAGGGATGAGCAGTTCTTC CASSPSTSGIRDEQFF
- TRBJ1-5 TRBV2 TRBD1 TGTGCCAGCAGTGGACAGGGGGCTTATCAGCCCCAGCATTTT CASSGQGAYQPQHF
- TRBJ2-7 TRBV6-1 TRBD2 TGTGCCAGCAGTGAACTAGCGGGAGGGTACGAGCAGTACTTC CASSELAGGYEQYF
- TRBJ1-5 TRBV9 - TGTGCCAGCAGCGTCTCAGGGGGCAATCAGCCCCAGCATTTT CASSVSGGNQPQHF
- TRBJ2-7 TRBV3-1/TRBV3-2 - TGTGCCAGCAGCCCGGAGGGGGCCCTTCGATCCTACGAGCAGTACTTC CASSPEGALRSYEQYF
- TRBJ1-1 TRBV19 - TGTGCCAGTAGGCGGGGTGACACTGAAGCTTTCTTT CASRRGDTEAFF
- TRBJ2-1 TRBV28 TRBD2 TGTGCCAGCAGTTCGGCCGGGACTAGCGCATACAATGAGCAGTTCTTC CASSSAGTSAYNEQFF
- TRBJ1-5 TRBV28 - TGTGCCAGCAGCCCTACCGGCAATCAGCCCCAGCATTTT CASSPTGNQPQHF
- TRBJ2-4 TRBV15 TRBD1 TGTGCCACCAGCAGGGGACAGGAAGGGTACATTCAGTACTTC CATSRGQEGYIQYF
- TRBJ2-7 TRBV7-9 - TGTGCCAGCAGCTTTCCGGGAGCGAGCTCCTACGAGCAGTACTTC CASSFPGASSYEQYF
- TRBJ1-5 TRBV29-1 TRBD1 TGCAGCGCCGGACAGGGGAGAAATCAGCCCCAGCATTTT CSAGQGRNQPQHF
- TRBJ2-1 TRBV28 - TGTGCCAGCAGTTTAAGGCGGTCACTAGAGGATGAGCAGTTCTTC CASSLRRSLEDEQFF
- TRBJ2-7 TRBV28 TRBD2 TGTGCCAGCAGTCAGACTAGCGGGTCCTACGAGCAGTACTTC CASSQTSGSYEQYF
- TRBJ2-1 TRBV3-1/TRBV3-2 TRBD2 TGTGCCAGCAGCCAAGCGACTGTATGGGGACTAGCGGGAAACAATGAGCAGTTCTTC CASSQATVWGLAGNNEQFF
- TRBJ1-1 TRBV5-6 TRBD1 TGTGCCAGCAGCCAGACAGGGGCCGCTGAAGCTTTCTTT CASSQTGAAEAFF
- TRBJ1-1 TRBV4-1 - TGCGCCAGCAGCCAAGTTTTCGGGGACACTGAAGCTTTCTTT CASSQVFGDTEAFF
- TRBJ1-5 TRBV15 - TGTGCCACCGGCAGTACCCGGCAGGCCCCGCCGCATTTT CATGSTRQAPPHF
- TRBJ2-2 TRBV5-1 - TGCGCCAGCAGCACAGCCGGGGACACCGGGGAGCTGTTTTTT CASSTAGDTGELFF
once TRBJ1-3 TRBV7-2 - TGTGCCAGCAGCGCCCGACAGACCTCCTCTGGAAACACCATATATTTT CASSARQTSSGNTIYF
- TRBJ1-1 TRBV10-3 - TGTGCCATCAGTGGACAGGCGAACACTGAAGCTTTCTTT CAISGQANTEAFF
- TRBJ1-1 TRBV28 - TGTGCCAGCAGTACTCACCCCGGAGGCCTGAACACTGAAGCTTTCTTT CASSTHPGGLNTEAFF
few TRBJ2-6 TRBV5-1 - TGCGCCAGCAGCTTGGCGGGCTCTGGGGCCAACGTCCTGACTTTC CASSLAGSGANVLTF
- TRBJ2-1 TRBV30 TRBD1 TGTGCCGCAACAGGGGGCAATGAGCAGTTCTTC CAATGGNEQFF
- TRBJ2-1 TRBV30 - TGTGCCTGGAGAGCTACAGGGGGAGGGTACAATGAGCAGTTCTTC CAWRATGGGYNEQFF
- TRBJ1-5 TRBV9 - TGTGCCAGCAGTCATCTGGGCGGGGGGCCCCAGCATTTT CASSHLGGGPQHF
- TRBJ1-2 TRBV6-4 TRBD1 TGTGCCAGCAGTGCCCGATTCGGGACAGGGGGCCGCATTGGCTACACCTTC CASSARFGTGGRIGYTF
- TRBJ1-1 TRBV19 - TGTGCCAGTAGTAGCGGCGGGGGTGGCACTGAAGCTTTCTTT CASSSGGGGTEAFF
- TRBJ1-4 TRBV6-2/TRBV6-3 - TGTGCCAGCAGTGAGGTTGCAACTAATGAAAAACTGTTTTTT CASSEVATNEKLFF
- TRBJ1-2 TRBV27 TRBD1 TGTGCCAGCAGCCCCGGGACAGGGGACGGCTACACCTTC CASSPGTGDGYTF
- TRBJ1-6 TRBV6-6 TRBD1 TGTGCCAGCAGGGACAGGGGGAATTCACCCCTCCACTTT CASRDRGNSPLHF
- TRBJ2-1 TRBV2 TRBD2 TGTGCCAGCAGTGAGAGGGGGCTCGGGACTAGCGGCACTTTGCGGGAGCAGTTCTTC CASSERGLGTSGTLREQFF